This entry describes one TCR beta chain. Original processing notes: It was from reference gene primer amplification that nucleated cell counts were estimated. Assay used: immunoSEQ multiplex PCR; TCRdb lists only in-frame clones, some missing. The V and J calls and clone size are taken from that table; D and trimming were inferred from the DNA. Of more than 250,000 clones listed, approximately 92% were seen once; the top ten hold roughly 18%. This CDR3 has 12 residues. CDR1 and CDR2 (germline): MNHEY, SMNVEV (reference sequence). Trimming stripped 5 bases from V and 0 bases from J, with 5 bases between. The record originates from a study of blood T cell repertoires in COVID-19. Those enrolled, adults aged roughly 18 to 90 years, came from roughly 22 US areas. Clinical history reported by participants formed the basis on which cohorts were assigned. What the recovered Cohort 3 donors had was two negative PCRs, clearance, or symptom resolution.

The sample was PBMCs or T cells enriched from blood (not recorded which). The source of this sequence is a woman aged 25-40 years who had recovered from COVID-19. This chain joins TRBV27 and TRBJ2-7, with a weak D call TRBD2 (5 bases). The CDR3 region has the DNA TGTGCCAGCAGTGAGGGCTCCTACGAGCAGTACTTC. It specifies CASSEGSYEQYF.